This entry lists 9 T cell receptor beta chains sequenced from one sample in a study of spatial heterogeneity in lung cancer (dated by TCRdb to the late 2010s). Study-wide conclusions, independent of this receptor: The tumor nonsynonymous mutation count correlated with the number of expanded intratumoral alpha and beta TCRs.

The sample's time point label, decoded: sample taken at primary tumor resection. Which antigens these TCRs recognize remains unknown. The method behind the library was 5' RACE. Sequencer: NextSeq 500. The public reads were reprocessed in TCRdb via fastp at Q25 and MiXCR, keeping in-frame beta chains. Here each entry gathers all rows of one CDR3 protein and keeps the most common genes and DNA. This sample is represented by 12,000 to 15,000 distinct CDR3 sequences; approximately 4.5% of them were singletons. The top ten constitute 15% to 20% of the sample. The sample in question was lung tumor tissue, obtained at surgery. The receptors derive from a female donor with early-stage non-small cell lung cancer.

This clonotype was picked up many times. J is TRBJ2-3 and V is TRBV9, with a weak D call TRBD2 (6 bases). Germline CDR1 and CDR2: SGDLS and YYNGEE. The V gene lost 4 bases and the J gene lost 0 bases, with 12 bases spanning the gap. This CDR3 spans 15 amino acids. CDR3 loop: CASSPLAFSTDTQYF. CDR3 DNA sequence: TGTGCCAGCAGCCCGCTAGCGTTTAGCACAGATACGCAGTATTTT.

At least ten counts were recorded for this clonotype. The chain couples TRBV7-9 to TRBJ2-3, with D unresolved. Germline V CDR1 and CDR2: SEHNR, FQNEAQ (reference sequence). This CDR3 has 13 residues. V was trimmed by 5 bases and J by 4 bases, leaving 10 bases between them. CDR3 loop: CASSARTSDTQYF. The CDR3 coding sequence is TGTGCCAGCAGCGCCAGGACCTCAGATACGCAGTATTTT. Using reference TRBV7-9 and TRBJ2-3 for the parts outside the CDR3, the full variable domain is DTGVSQNPRHKITKRGQNVTFRCDPISEHNRLYWYRQTLGQGPEFLTYFQNEAQLEKSRLLSDRFSAERPKGSFSTLEIQRTEQGDSAMYLCASSARTSDTQYFGPGTRLTVL.

This clonotype has a count of ten or more. V gene TRBV7-9 combines with J gene TRBJ2-3, with 7 bases fitting TRBD1. V lost 3 bases and J lost 2; bases outside the gene matches: 2. Per germline, CDR1 SEHNR and CDR2 FQNEAQ (reference sequence). CDR3 length: 14 amino acids. The CDR3 DNA is TGTGCCAGCAGCTTGACAGGGACCACAGATACGCAGTATTTT. Translating it yields CASSLTGTTDTQYF.

This clonotype is termed medium-sized. The chain links TRBV24-1 to TRBJ2-2, with D unresolved. The V and J ends lost 2 bases and 6 bases respectively, with 6 bases between them. Germline V gene data show CDR1 as KGHDR and CDR2 as SFDVKD. This CDR3 contains 13 residues. The CDR3 region is CATSDWDPGELFF. The CDR3 DNA follows: TGTGCCACCAGTGATTGGGATCCCGGGGAGCTGTTTTTT.

The chain employs TRBV6-1 and TRBJ1-2; 9 bases agree with TRBD1. V shed 5 bases, J shed 3 bases, and the junction held 7 bases outside the gene matches. The CDR3 sequence is 15 residues long. Germline assignment: CDR1 MNHNS and CDR2 SASEGT. The CDR3 loop is CASSLGQGTYYGYTF. The CDR3 nucleotides are TGTGCCAGCAGTCTCGGACAGGGGACCTACTATGGCTACACCTTC.

This clonotype occurred many times. The chain employs TRBV7-9 and TRBJ2-3; tentative D call: TRBD2 (6 bases). Germline V gives CDR1 SEHNR, CDR2 FQNEAQ (reference sequence). Trimming took off 7 bases at V and 6 bases at J, with 14 bases between the two ends. The CDR3 contains 13 residues. DNA of the CDR3: TGTGCCAGCACGCGGGGCCCGTCGGATACGCAGTATTTT. Translating gives CASTRGPSDTQYF.

This clonotype was detected ten times or more. J is TRBJ2-3 and V is TRBV29-1, with D maybe TRBD2 (6 bases). Trimming removed 7 bases from V and 3 bases from J, with 17 bases in between. This CDR3 has 14 residues. Germline V lookup: CDR1 SQVTM, CDR2 ANQGSEA. DNA of the CDR3: TGCAGCGCGCTTCCGGGACTTAAAACAGATACGCAGTATTTT. Its translation is CSALPGLKTDTQYF.

This clonotype was seen at least ten times. This rearrangement joins TRBV7-2 to TRBJ2-1; possibly TRBD2 for D (7 bases). The CDR3 loop spans 15 amino acids. Germline CDR1 reads SGHTA; CDR2 reads FQGNSA. V lost 1 base to trimming and J lost 2 bases, with 9 bases between them. The DNA of the CDR3 is TGTGCCAGCAGCTTAGTGGGGGGGCCCTACAATGAGCAGTTCTTC. It specifies CASSLVGGPYNEQFF.

The sample holds many counts of this clonotype. CDR3 nucleotides: TGCGCCAGCAGCTTGGAACCAAACCTTGCAGATACCCAGTACTTC. It is translated as CASSLEPNLADTQYF. This chain links TRBV5-1 with TRBJ2-5, with D unclear. CDR1 and CDR2 (germline): SGHRS, YFSETQ. The CDR3 extends over 15 amino acids. Trimming shortened V by 0 bases and J by 8 bases, and 17 bases separated the two germline ends. Looking up the rest from reference TRBV5-1 and TRBJ2-5 gives the full variable domain: KAGVTQTPRYLIKTRGQQVTLSCSPISGHRSVSWYQQTPGQGLQFLFEYFSETQRNKGNFPGRFSGRQFSNSRSEMNVSTLELGDSALYLCASSLEPNLADTQYFGPGTRLLVL.